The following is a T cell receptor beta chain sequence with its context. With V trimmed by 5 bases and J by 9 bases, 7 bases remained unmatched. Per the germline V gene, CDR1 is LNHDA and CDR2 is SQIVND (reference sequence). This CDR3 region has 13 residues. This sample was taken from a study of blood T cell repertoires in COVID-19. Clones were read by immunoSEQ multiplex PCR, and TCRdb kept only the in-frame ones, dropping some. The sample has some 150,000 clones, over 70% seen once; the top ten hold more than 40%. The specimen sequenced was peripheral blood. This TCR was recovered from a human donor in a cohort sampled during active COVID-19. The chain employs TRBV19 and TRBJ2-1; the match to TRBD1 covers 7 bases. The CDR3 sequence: CASSVDRAGEQFF. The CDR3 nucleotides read TGTGCCAGTAGTGTCGACAGGGCCGGTGAGCAGTTCTTC.